This T cell receptor (beta chain) was found in a study of human T cells and chemical hapten exposure. Study as a whole: Small pooled library volume differences chiefly drove per-sample TCR yield variation.

TCRdb ran MiXCR on the RACE reads and lists one entry per CDR3 protein. Counted here are 350,000 to 400,000 distinct CDR3 sequences, more than 4.5% occurring once; the ten biggest clones make up about 2.5%. Time point indicated: pre-sensitization, week 0. Treatment given: therapeutic diphenylcyclopropenone sensitization with weekly scalp DPC. Whole blood that had not been fractionated was the source of extracted total RNA. The CDR3 extends over 13 amino acids. Germline loops: CDR1 SGHTA, CDR2 FQGTGA. Trimming took off 9 bases at V and 0 bases at J, with 6 bases between the two ends. Study findings and constraints: Controls had significantly fewer large CDR3 similarity clusters than were formed by expanded TCRs.

This clonotype was observed many times. Its specificity is not known. Sequencing used whole blood, obtained in connection with sensitization to the hapten diphenylcyclopropenone (DPC). The source is a woman aged 50 to 65 with alopecia areata. Some clones in this sample may be carry-over from other donors' samples. The chain has TRBV7-3 and TRBJ1-6; no clear D. CDR3 residues: CASGISYNSPLHF. CDR3 coding DNA: TGTGCCAGTGGGATCTCCTATAATTCACCCCTCCACTTT.